This TCR beta chain was recovered during a study of blood T cell repertoires in COVID-19. Turning to the study itself: Acute and convalescent COVID-19 samples came from the United States, Italy and Spain.

Germline assignment: CDR1 LNHDA and CDR2 SQIVND (reference sequence). The CDR3 is 15 amino acids. V gave up 3 bases and J gave up 2 bases; unmatched junction bases: 2. The repertoire was sequenced with immunoSEQ multiplex PCR; TCRdb's copy has only in-frame clones and lacks some. The table records 150,000 or so clones, 80% to 90% of them present only once. The sequencing input was peripheral blood. This sequence joins TRBV19 and TRBJ1-5; TRBD1 matches at 9 bases. This clonotype was obtained from a man between 18 and 29 years old with COVID-19, enrolled during active disease. The CDR3 reads CASSIRTGGNQPQHF. CDR3 coding DNA: TGTGCCAGTAGTATCCGGACAGGGGGCAATCAGCCCCAGCATTTT.